The clone carrying this T cell receptor (beta chain) was counted at least ten times. The antigen is not known. Trimming took 4 bases from V and 7 from J, leaving 15 bases between them. Germline V gives CDR1 SGDLS, CDR2 YYNGEE. There are 14 residues in the CDR3. Making use of molecular barcodes, quantitative 5'-RACE generated TCR beta libraries. TCRdb analysed the 5' RACE reads with MiXCR anew, one entry per CDR3 protein. The profile shows about 130,000 distinct CDR3 sequences, around 9.3% of them singletons. This entry belongs to a study of CD8 T cells in ankylosing spondylitis. Points from the study as a whole: Disease-linked clones bore a CD8+ phenotype, appearing relatively rarely in peripheral blood. A motif in TCR beta, a set of eight highly homologous variants, appeared characteristic of ankylosing spondylitis blood. Significantly higher representation of disease-linked clones was reported for matched ankylosing spondylitis synovial fluid.

V and J are TRBV9 and TRBJ2-1; D is perhaps TRBD2 (5 bases). Sequenced sample: blood, either unsorted or a sorted T cell fraction (not recorded which). The TCR comes from a male donor with ankylosing spondylitis or in good health (not recorded which). The CDR3 reads CASSPGSSGNEQFF. CDR3 coding DNA: TGTGCCAGCAGCCCAGGAAGTTCGGGGAATGAGCAGTTCTTC.